A selection of T cell receptor beta chains follows, all from one sample in a study of T cells after yellow fever vaccination. TCRdb processed the 5' RACE reads anew with MiXCR; each CDR3 protein has one entry. The data contain around 320,000 distinct CDR3 sequences, around 10% of them singletons. Specimen: CD4+ T cells sorted from PBMCs, collected 45 days after the yellow fever booster vaccination. These receptors were collected from a man aged 18 to 29 who received the YFV17D yellow fever vaccine. Each CDR3 is given with its conserved first and last residue. The D gene is left open where the match is weak. Where a row states a size, it is once, few, many or the class of an expanded clone; other rows omit it.

CDR3nt: TGTGCCAGCAGCCAAATAGCCTTCACCGGACTTAACGAGCAGTACTTC
CDR3aa: CASSQIAFTGLNEQYF
d_gene: -
j_gene: TRBJ2-7
abundance: few
v_gene: TRBV7-9

CDR3nt: TGTGCCAGCAGTGAAGGACGGATATCGAACACCGGGGAGCTGTTTTTT
CDR3aa: CASSEGRISNTGELFF
d_gene: -
j_gene: TRBJ2-2
abundance: few
v_gene: TRBV25-1

CDR3nt: TGTGCCTGGAGCCCGGGACAGGGGTATCAGCCCCAGGATTTT
CDR3aa: CAWSPGQGYQPQDF
d_gene: TRBD1
j_gene: TRBJ1-5
abundance: few
v_gene: TRBV30

CDR3nt: TGTGCCACCAGCAGAGATTCTTGGTCAGGACTAGCGGTAAATGAGCAGTTCTTC
CDR3aa: CATSRDSWSGLAVNEQFF
d_gene: TRBD2
j_gene: TRBJ2-1
abundance: few
v_gene: TRBV15

CDR3nt: TGCGCCAGCAGCCCTCAAAGCACAGATACGCAGTATTTT
CDR3aa: CASSPQSTDTQYF
d_gene: -
j_gene: TRBJ2-3
abundance: few
v_gene: TRBV4-3

CDR3nt: TGCGCCAGCAGCCAAGAGGGGTTTGGAAACACCATATATTTT
CDR3aa: CASSQEGFGNTIYF
d_gene: -
j_gene: TRBJ1-3
abundance: -
v_gene: TRBV4-1

CDR3nt: TGTGCCAGCAGCGTAGCCCCTAGACAGACCGGGGAGCTGTTTTTT
CDR3aa: CASSVAPRQTGELFF
d_gene: -
j_gene: TRBJ2-2
abundance: -
v_gene: TRBV9

CDR3nt: TGTGCCAGCAGCTCTACTCGGGGGAGGGTCAATGAGCAGTTCTTC
CDR3aa: CASSSTRGRVNEQFF
d_gene: TRBD2
j_gene: TRBJ2-1
abundance: few
v_gene: TRBV7-8

CDR3nt: TGTGCCACCAGGCGGGGCAGGGAATCTGCAACTAATGAAAAACTGTTTTTT
CDR3aa: CATRRGRESATNEKLFF
d_gene: -
j_gene: TRBJ1-4
abundance: -
v_gene: TRBV6-6

CDR3nt: TGCGCCAGCAGCGACCCCTCCTACAATGAGCAGTTCTTC
CDR3aa: CASSDPSYNEQFF
d_gene: -
j_gene: TRBJ2-1
abundance: -
v_gene: TRBV5-1

CDR3nt: TGTACCACCAGTGATCCGGGACAGGGGTTTGGAGATACGCAGTATTTT
CDR3aa: CTTSDPGQGFGDTQYF
d_gene: TRBD1
j_gene: TRBJ2-3
abundance: -
v_gene: TRBV24-1

CDR3nt: TGCAGTGCCGGGGGTCGGGAGACCCAGTACTTC
CDR3aa: CSAGGRETQYF
d_gene: -
j_gene: TRBJ2-5
abundance: -
v_gene: TRBV20-1

CDR3nt: TGTGCCAGCAGGGGTTTTGGATCTCGAACTGAAGCTTTCTTT
CDR3aa: CASRGFGSRTEAFF
d_gene: -
j_gene: TRBJ1-1
abundance: -
v_gene: TRBV12-3/TRBV12-4

CDR3nt: TGTGCCAGCTCACCACTCGCCGGGAACGGCTACACCTTC
CDR3aa: CASSPLAGNGYTF
d_gene: -
j_gene: TRBJ1-2
abundance: -
v_gene: TRBV18

CDR3nt: TGTGCCAGCAGCTTACGACAGCAAATACTCTCTGGAAACACCATATATTTT
CDR3aa: CASSLRQQILSGNTIYF
d_gene: -
j_gene: TRBJ1-3
abundance: few
v_gene: TRBV5-6

CDR3nt: TGTGCCAGCAGCCTCCACGGGCAGGGGAACACCGGGGAGCTGTTTTTT
CDR3aa: CASSLHGQGNTGELFF
d_gene: -
j_gene: TRBJ2-2
abundance: -
v_gene: TRBV7-3

CDR3nt: TGCGCCAGCAGCCAACCCCGGGACAAACCTAACTATGGCTACACCTTC
CDR3aa: CASSQPRDKPNYGYTF
d_gene: -
j_gene: TRBJ1-2
abundance: -
v_gene: TRBV4-1

CDR3nt: TGCGCCAGCAGCCCATCCTGGCAGGGTCCGACCCTTAGCACAGATACGCAGTATTTT
CDR3aa: CASSPSWQGPTLSTDTQYF
d_gene: -
j_gene: TRBJ2-3
abundance: few
v_gene: TRBV4-1

CDR3nt: TGCGCCAGCCGCCGGATGGGGGACACTCAAGAGACCCAGTACTTC
CDR3aa: CASRRMGDTQETQYF
d_gene: -
j_gene: TRBJ2-5
abundance: -
v_gene: TRBV5-1

CDR3nt: TGTGCCAGCAGCGTAAGGGGTGTCGGGGAGCTGTTTTTT
CDR3aa: CASSVRGVGELFF
d_gene: -
j_gene: TRBJ2-2
abundance: -
v_gene: TRBV9

CDR3nt: TGTGCCAGCAGCCCACTCGGACTAGCGGGGGGTGGAGATACGCAGTATTTT
CDR3aa: CASSPLGLAGGGDTQYF
d_gene: TRBD2
j_gene: TRBJ2-3
abundance: few
v_gene: TRBV7-3

CDR3nt: TGTGCCTGGAGCACAGGGAGGGACAATGAGCAGTTCTTC
CDR3aa: CAWSTGRDNEQFF
d_gene: -
j_gene: TRBJ2-1
abundance: many
v_gene: TRBV30

CDR3nt: TGTGCCAGCAGCAGCCGAAGGACAGCTGATAATGAAAAACTGTTTTTT
CDR3aa: CASSSRRTADNEKLFF
d_gene: -
j_gene: TRBJ1-4
abundance: -
v_gene: TRBV6-5